Presented here are 4 T cell receptor beta chains from one specimen sequenced in a study of cytomegalovirus exposure and HLA in healthy donors. PCR used 60 Vbeta primers and 13 Jbeta primers. Data came from immunoSEQ multiplex PCR; TCRdb stores just in-frame clones and leaves some out. The table records approximately 120,000 clones, over 60% of them present only once. The source material was PBMCs. The receptors shown here come from a woman aged 40-49 years in good health and CMV-seropositive.

The V call is TRBV7-6, the J call TRBJ2-5; D might be TRBD1 (5 bases). V shed 1 base and J shed 7 bases, with 7 bases lying between them. Germline loops: CDR1 SGHVS, CDR2 FNYEAQ. The CDR3 is made up of 12 amino acids. The DNA of the CDR3 is TGTGCCAGCAGCTTAGAAGGGGCGACCCAGTACTTC. Translated: CASSLEGATQYF.

The chain's CDR3 is CASTSGGPGNQPQHF. CDR3 nucleotides: TGTGCCAGCACCTCCGGGGGGCCTGGGAATCAGCCCCAGCATTTT. The J gene is TRBJ1-5, the V gene TRBV28; TRBD1 is a possible D gene (6 bases). The germline V gene encodes CDR1 MDHEN and CDR2 SYDVKM. Trimming took off 7 bases at V and 4 bases at J, with 17 bases between the two ends. CDR3 length equals 15 residues.

The chain is built from TRBV18 and TRBJ2-2; weak D call: TRBD2 (6 bases). The CDR3 length is 18 residues. Germline V gene sequence: CDR1 KGHSH, CDR2 LQKENI. Trimming took off 2 bases at V and 6 bases at J, with 22 bases between the two ends. The CDR3 loop is CASSPIQSGRGLAGELFF. CDR3 nucleotide sequence: TGTGCCAGCTCACCAATTCAAAGCGGACGGGGGTTGGCCGGGGAGCTGTTTTTT.

The chain employs TRBV7-8 and TRBJ2-5, with D maybe TRBD2 (5 bases). The J call may be wrong; the DNA end is better matched by TRBJ2-7. The CDR3 contains 17 residues. The germline V gene has CDR1 SGHVS and CDR2 FQNEAQ. CDR3 sequence reads: CASSLAGGPTSSYEQYF. CDR3 bases: TGTGCCAGCAGCTTGGCGGGTGGGCCGACGAGCTCCTACGAGCAGTACTTC.